Below, 3 T cell receptor beta chains from the same sample are listed, as sequenced in a study of T cells in Graves' hyperthyroidism and ophthalmopathy. Amplification of TCR beta CDR3 regions was performed using RNA transcripts as template. TCR CDR3 underwent first-round RT-PCR with the HTBI primer set. TCRdb ran MiXCR on the multiplex PCR reads and lists one entry per CDR3 protein. The sample lists hundreds of thousands of distinct CDR3 sequences; 14% were seen once. The sequenced sample consisted of blood. These receptors were collected from a woman younger than 30 with Graves' hyperthyroidism.

The table lists this clonotype with a few counts. The gene calls are TRBV6-1 and TRBJ2-7; D gene uncertain. The CDR3 runs 12 residues. Germline V gives CDR1 MNHNS, CDR2 SASEGT. CDR3 nucleotide sequence: TGTGCTGCACAAAAGTCATCCTACGAGCAGTACTTC. It specifies CAAQKSSYEQYF.

This chain connects TRBV4-3 to TRBJ2-7; TRBD2 matches at 9 bases. Germline V lookup: CDR1 LGHNA, CDR2 YSLEER. The CDR3 contains 14 residues. The trim removed 4 bases at V and 6 bases at J, leaving 7 bases unmatched. CDR3 residues: CASSPGTSRLEQYF. In nucleotides, the CDR3 is TGCGCCAGCAGCCCGGGGACTAGCAGGCTCGAGCAGTACTTC.

This clonotype was seen a few times. V and J are TRBV9 and TRBJ2-7, with a possible D match to TRBD2 (6 bases). The CDR3 contains 15 residues. Looked up from germline, CDR1 is SGDLS and CDR2 is YYNGEE. V lost 0 bases to trimming and J lost 0 bases, with 10 bases between them. The CDR3 loop is CASSVGSGYSYEQYF. The CDR3 DNA is TGTGCCAGCAGCGTAGGAAGCGGGTACTCCTACGAGCAGTACTTC.